This entry lists 28 T cell receptor beta chains sequenced from one sample in a study of blood T cell repertoires in COVID-19. Assay: immunoSEQ multiplex PCR; the TCRdb copy retains only in-frame clones and omits some. This table holds over 300,000 clones, just over 85% found once. The source material was PBMCs or T cells enriched from blood (not recorded which). The receptors stem from a woman under 30 who had recovered from COVID-19.

In DNA, the CDR3 is TGTGCCAGCAGTCCGGGGACTTTCGGAGGCTATGGCTACACCTTC. This sequence encodes CASSPGTFGGYGYTF. This rearrangement joins TRBV6-6 to TRBJ1-2, with D perhaps matching TRBD1 (5 bases). CDR1 is MNHNY and CDR2 is SVGAGI in the germline V gene (reference sequence). The CDR3 covers 15 residues. Trimming took 5 bases from V and 4 from J, leaving 17 bases between them.

The chain links TRBV7-9 to TRBJ2-6; D is perhaps TRBD1 (5 bases). Germline CDR1 reads SEHNR; CDR2 reads FQNEAQ (reference sequence). With 5 bases removed from V and 2 bases from J, the gap between germline ends came to 7 bases. The CDR3 runs to 14 residues. The CDR3, as DNA: TGTGCCAGCAGCAGGGGTACTGGGGCCAACGTCCTGACTTTC. It translates to CASSRGTGANVLTF.

The J gene is TRBJ2-4, the V gene TRBV28; D call uncertain. The CDR3 sequence is 15 residues long. CDR1 and CDR2 from the germline V gene are MDHEN and SYDVKM. V gave up 5 bases and J gave up 0 bases, with 11 bases separating them. This chain's CDR3 is CASSPLSIAKNIQYF. The CDR3 DNA follows: TGTGCCAGCAGTCCCCTGAGTATAGCCAAAAACATTCAGTACTTC.

This clone was seen a single time. The chain is built from TRBV6-6 and TRBJ1-3; D gene uncertain. V was shortened by 4 bases and J by 4 bases, with 8 bases between the two germline ends. This CDR3 has 13 residues. The germline V gene encodes CDR1 MNHNY and CDR2 SVGAGI (reference sequence). As DNA, the CDR3 is TGTGCCAGCAGTTGGTCGCGCGGAAACACCATATATTTT. It is translated as CASSWSRGNTIYF.

The chain carries TRBV4-2 and TRBJ1-3, with D maybe TRBD1 (5 bases). Germline CDR1 and CDR2: LGHNA and YNFKEQ. The CDR3 has 19 amino acids. V was trimmed by 0 bases and J by 0 bases, leaving 18 bases between them. CDR3: CASSQDRPWGVSSGNTIYF. The CDR3 DNA reads as TGTGCCAGCAGCCAAGATCGCCCCTGGGGGGTAAGCTCTGGAAACACCATATATTTT.

V and J are TRBV5-1 and TRBJ1-2; D is ambiguous. The germline V gene encodes CDR1 SGHRS and CDR2 YFSETQ. The CDR3 contains 14 residues. V was shortened by 0 bases and J by 4 bases, with 10 bases between the two germline ends. In DNA, the CDR3 is TGCGCCAGCAGCTTGGACGGACTGACCTATGGCTACACCTTC. This codes for CASSLDGLTYGYTF.

V gene TRBV10-3 combines with J gene TRBJ1-2; possibly TRBD1 for D (5 bases). CDR1 and CDR2 (germline): ENHRY, SYGVKD. The CDR3 spans 16 residues. Trimming pared 2 bases from V and 2 bases from J, leaving 15 bases between. The CDR3 DNA reads as TGTGCCATCAGTGAGCCCGCCCAGGGTTTCAACTATGGCTACACCTTC. It is translated as CAISEPAQGFNYGYTF.

The chain employs TRBV19 and TRBJ1-2, with D unclear. The CDR3 has 12 amino acids. The germline V gene has CDR1 LNHDA and CDR2 SQIVND (reference sequence). Trimming cost V 3 bases and J 6 bases, with 8 bases left between them. The chain's CDR3 is CASSIHQDGYTF. CDR3 bases: TGTGCCAGTAGTATCCATCAGGATGGCTACACCTTC.

V usage is TRBV28 and J usage is TRBJ2-7, with 7 nucleotides matching TRBD1. The CDR3 sequence is 13 residues long. Per the germline V gene, CDR1 is MDHEN and CDR2 is SYDVKM. The V gene end was trimmed by 4 bases and the J gene end by 2 bases; junction bases not matched to a gene: 2. The CDR3 DNA reads TGTGCCAGCAGTTCGACAGGGCCCTACGAGCAGTACTTC. Translated, it gives CASSSTGPYEQYF.

The chain joins TRBV9 to TRBJ2-1; 9 nucleotides align to TRBD2. The CDR3 runs to 15 residues. J gave up 9 bases and V 3 bases, and 10 bases lay outside the gene matches. Germline V CDR1 and CDR2: SGDLS, YYNGEE. The CDR3 protein is CASSAAGGFYGEQFF. In DNA, the CDR3 is TGTGCCAGCAGCGCCGCGGGGGGGTTCTACGGTGAGCAGTTCTTC. Combining the CDR3 with reference TRBV9 and TRBJ2-1 gives the whole variable domain DSGVTQTPKHLITATGQRVTLRCSPRSGDLSVYWYQQSLDQGLQFLIQYYNGEERAKGNILERFSAQQFPDLHSELNLSSLELGDSALYFCASSAAGGFYGEQFFGPGTRLTVL.

This chain uses TRBV14 with TRBJ1-1, with unresolved D. The CDR3 is 18 amino acids. Looked up from germline, CDR1 is SGHDN and CDR2 is FVKESK. The V end was cut by 3 bases, the J end by 0 bases, with 20 bases between. The CDR3 here is CASSHSWRGNWVNTEAFF. The CDR3 coding sequence is TGTGCCAGCAGCCATTCCTGGCGAGGGAACTGGGTGAACACTGAAGCTTTCTTT.

The chain has TRBV12-3 or TRBV12-4 and TRBJ2-7; D might be TRBD2 (5 bases). CDR3 length equals 13 residues. V was clipped by 2 bases and J by 5 bases, with 10 bases between them. The CDR3 region is CASSLRDSHEQYF. The CDR3 DNA sequence: TGTGCCAGCAGTTTACGGGATAGCCACGAGCAGTACTTC.

CDR3 protein: CASRPTLTGQGQSPLHF. CDR3 bases: TGTGCCAGCAGGCCGACCCTTACGGGACAGGGGCAGTCACCCCTCCACTTT. V and J are TRBV7-9 and TRBJ1-6; TRBD1 agrees at 10 bases. Germline-derived CDR1 and CDR2 are SEHNR and FQNEAQ (reference sequence). Losses at the gene ends were 6 bases for V and 10 bases for J; bases not matched to a gene: 15. The CDR3 is made up of 17 amino acids.

This clone appeared a single time. The chain combines TRBV7-8 with TRBJ1-5; D unresolved. V gave up 4 bases and J gave up 0 bases, with 10 bases separating them. The CDR3 spans 15 residues. Germline values: CDR1 SGHVS, CDR2 FQNEAQ. CDR3 sequence: CASSSLRYSNQPQHF. The CDR3, as DNA: TGTGCCAGCAGCTCCCTTCGTTATAGCAATCAGCCCCAGCATTTT.

The genes are TRBV24-1 and TRBJ2-2; TRBD2 aligns across 10 bases. Trimming at V came to 4 bases and at J to 1 base, leaving 5 bases not matched to a gene. The CDR3 runs to 17 residues. Germline V gene lookup returns CDR1 KGHDR and CDR2 SFDVKD. The CDR3 DNA reads TGTGCCACCAGTGAAAGCGGGGGGGGACAGAACACCGGGGAGCTGTTTTTT. Translated: CATSESGGGQNTGELFF.

V is TRBV7-9 and J is TRBJ1-2, with 8 bases identical to TRBD1. Germline V gene lookup returns CDR1 SEHNR and CDR2 FQNEAQ (reference sequence). The CDR3 totals 13 residues. The junction had 6 bases not matched to a gene; V was cut back by 5 bases and J by 7 bases. CDR3 region: CASSATTGAGYTF. CDR3 DNA: TGTGCCAGCAGCGCAACGACAGGGGCTGGCTACACCTTC.

This chain links TRBV19 with TRBJ2-1; TRBD1 is a possible D gene (5 bases). Germline-derived CDR1 and CDR2 are LNHDA and SQIVND (reference sequence). The V and J ends lost 7 bases and 4 bases respectively, with 8 bases between them. The CDR3 covers 12 residues. This CDR3 is CASTQGYNEQFF. The DNA for the CDR3 is TGTGCCAGTACTCAGGGATACAATGAGCAGTTCTTC.

A single count supports this clone. The chain is built from TRBV4-1 and TRBJ2-3; 13 bases map to TRBD2. Germline CDR1 MGHRA, CDR2 YSYEKL. The V segment lost 0 bases and the J segment 2 bases; nucleotides outside the gene matches: 2. The CDR3 extends over 17 amino acids. The CDR3 spells CASSQEGLAGITDTQYF. CDR3 sequence (DNA): TGCGCCAGCAGCCAAGAGGGACTAGCGGGGATCACAGATACGCAGTATTTT.

The chain couples TRBV4-1 to TRBJ1-4, with D hard to call. The length of the CDR3 is 15 residues. The germline V gene encodes CDR1 MGHRA and CDR2 YSYEKL. The V end lost 4 bases, the J end lost 2 bases, and 11 bases lay between the germline ends. Here the CDR3 DNA reads TGCGCCAGCAGCCGGCCGGGAGGCACTAATGAAAAACTGTTTTTT. It yields the protein CASSRPGGTNEKLFF.

This chain links TRBV28 with TRBJ2-1; weak D call: TRBD1 (6 bases). V was pared by 7 bases and J by 9 bases, with 19 bases between. From germline, CDR1 is MDHEN and CDR2 SYDVKM. The CDR3 length is 14 residues. The CDR3 sequence: CASTKQGGLREQFF. CDR3 DNA: TGTGCCAGCACCAAACAGGGCGGACTGCGTGAGCAGTTCTTC. The full variable domain, rest sourced from reference TRBV28 and TRBJ2-1, is DVKVTQSSRYLVKRTGEKVFLECVQDMDHENMFWYRQDPGLGLRLIYFSYDVKMKEKGDIPEGYSVSREKKERFSLILESASTNQTSMYLCASTKQGGLREQFFGPGTRLTVL.

The chain is built from TRBV19 and TRBJ1-6; D is ambiguous. From germline, CDR1 is LNHDA and CDR2 SQIVND (reference sequence). Between the trimmed V and J ends, which lost 4 bases and 9 bases, there was a span of 16 bases. The CDR3 sequence is 15 residues long. The CDR3 DNA sequence: TGTGCCAGTAGTACGGTCGGAGGGATCGGTTCACCCCTCCACTTT. It encodes CASSTVGGIGSPLHF. Full variable domain (rest looked up from reference TRBV19 and TRBJ1-6): DGGITQSPKYLFRKEGQNVTLSCEQNLNHDAMYWYRQDPGQGLRLIYYSQIVNDFQKGDIAEGYSVSREKKESFPLTVTSAQKNPTAFYLCASSTVGGIGSPLHFGNGTRLTVT.

A single count supports this clone. The V call is TRBV24-1, the J call TRBJ2-1, with TRBD1 identical over 10 bases. Trimming cost V 4 bases and J 7 bases; bases outside gene matches: 9. The CDR3 totals 16 residues. Germline CDR1 KGHDR, CDR2 SFDVKD. CDR3 in amino acids: CATSDRGQGKLNEQFF. The CDR3 nucleotides are TGTGCCACCAGTGACCGGGGACAGGGGAAACTAAATGAGCAGTTCTTC.

This CDR3 reads CASSIASGYGYTF. CDR3 nucleotides: TGTGCCAGTAGTATTGCGTCCGGTTATGGCTACACCTTC. This sequence joins TRBV19 and TRBJ1-2; D remains ambiguous. V shed 3 bases and J shed 5 bases, with 10 bases lying between them. Germline loops: CDR1 LNHDA, CDR2 SQIVND (reference sequence). The CDR3 spans 13 residues.

This chain uses TRBV9 with TRBJ2-3, with TRBD2 matching 16 bases. The CDR3 runs 19 residues. After removal of 3 bases from V and 1 base from J, the junction contained 8 bases not matched to a gene. Germline values: CDR1 SGDLS, CDR2 YYNGEE. In nucleotides, the CDR3 is TGTGCCAGCAGCGAGGGACTAGCGGGGGGGAGGAGCGGCACAGATACGCAGTATTTT. Its protein product is CASSEGLAGGRSGTDTQYF.

This chain links TRBV2 with TRBJ2-3; 9 bases are a match to TRBD2. CDR3 size: 14 residues. Germline trimming cut 3 bases from V and 5 bases from J; bases unmatched to any gene: 3. Looked up from germline, CDR1 is SNHLY and CDR2 is FYNNEI. In DNA, the CDR3 is TGTGCCAGCAGTGAGGGACTAGCTGTAGATACGCAGTATTTT. This encodes CASSEGLAVDTQYF.

This chain links TRBV27 with TRBJ1-1, with D possibly being TRBD1 (5 bases). The germline V and J ends were trimmed by 5 bases and 3 bases, with 16 bases remaining between them. Germline loops: CDR1 MNHEY, CDR2 SMNVEV (reference sequence). This CDR3 is 15 amino acids long. CDR3 nucleotides: TGTGCCAGCAGTACCCCCGGGGAGGGGTACACTGAAGCTTTCTTT. Translation: CASSTPGEGYTEAFF.

The chain carries TRBV7-7 and TRBJ1-2, with 7 bases matching TRBD1. The V gene's germline CDR1 is SSHAT and CDR2 FNYEAQ (reference sequence). V dropped 2 bases and J dropped 12; count of bases not matched to a gene: 12. The CDR3 is made up of 14 amino acids. As DNA, the CDR3 is TGTGCCAGCAGCTTACCCCGGGACAGTCTAACTGACACCTTC. Its translation is CASSLPRDSLTDTF.

The genes are TRBV2 and TRBJ1-1; TRBD1 matches 9 bases. Trimming at V came to 6 bases and at J to 12 bases, leaving 5 bases not matched to a gene. Germline assignment: CDR1 SNHLY and CDR2 FYNNEI. The CDR3 extends over 11 amino acids. The CDR3 here is CASRGDRATFF. In DNA, the CDR3 is TGTGCCAGCAGGGGGGACAGGGCGACTTTCTTT.